This TCR beta chain was obtained from a study of shared clonotypes between healthy human individuals. Germline V lookup: CDR1 DFQATT, CDR2 SNEGSKA (reference sequence). Trimming removed 6 bases from V and 4 bases from J, with 9 bases in between. The CDR3 spans 11 residues. Using immunoSEQ multiplex PCR, the repertoire was profiled, and TCRdb retains in-frame clones only, with some absent. The data hold just over 2,000,000 clones, with about 95% observed a single time. A remark on this clone: In the same sample, other DNA sequences code for this CDR3.

This chain joins TRBV20-1 and TRBJ2-5; D gene uncertain. Sequenced input: naive CD4+ T cells sorted from blood. Subset meaning: CD45RA+ positively selected. The sequence came from a man aged 18 to 30 in good health. CDR3 sequence: CSATPGETQYF. The CDR3 DNA is TGCAGTGCGACACCCGGAGAGACCCAGTACTTC.